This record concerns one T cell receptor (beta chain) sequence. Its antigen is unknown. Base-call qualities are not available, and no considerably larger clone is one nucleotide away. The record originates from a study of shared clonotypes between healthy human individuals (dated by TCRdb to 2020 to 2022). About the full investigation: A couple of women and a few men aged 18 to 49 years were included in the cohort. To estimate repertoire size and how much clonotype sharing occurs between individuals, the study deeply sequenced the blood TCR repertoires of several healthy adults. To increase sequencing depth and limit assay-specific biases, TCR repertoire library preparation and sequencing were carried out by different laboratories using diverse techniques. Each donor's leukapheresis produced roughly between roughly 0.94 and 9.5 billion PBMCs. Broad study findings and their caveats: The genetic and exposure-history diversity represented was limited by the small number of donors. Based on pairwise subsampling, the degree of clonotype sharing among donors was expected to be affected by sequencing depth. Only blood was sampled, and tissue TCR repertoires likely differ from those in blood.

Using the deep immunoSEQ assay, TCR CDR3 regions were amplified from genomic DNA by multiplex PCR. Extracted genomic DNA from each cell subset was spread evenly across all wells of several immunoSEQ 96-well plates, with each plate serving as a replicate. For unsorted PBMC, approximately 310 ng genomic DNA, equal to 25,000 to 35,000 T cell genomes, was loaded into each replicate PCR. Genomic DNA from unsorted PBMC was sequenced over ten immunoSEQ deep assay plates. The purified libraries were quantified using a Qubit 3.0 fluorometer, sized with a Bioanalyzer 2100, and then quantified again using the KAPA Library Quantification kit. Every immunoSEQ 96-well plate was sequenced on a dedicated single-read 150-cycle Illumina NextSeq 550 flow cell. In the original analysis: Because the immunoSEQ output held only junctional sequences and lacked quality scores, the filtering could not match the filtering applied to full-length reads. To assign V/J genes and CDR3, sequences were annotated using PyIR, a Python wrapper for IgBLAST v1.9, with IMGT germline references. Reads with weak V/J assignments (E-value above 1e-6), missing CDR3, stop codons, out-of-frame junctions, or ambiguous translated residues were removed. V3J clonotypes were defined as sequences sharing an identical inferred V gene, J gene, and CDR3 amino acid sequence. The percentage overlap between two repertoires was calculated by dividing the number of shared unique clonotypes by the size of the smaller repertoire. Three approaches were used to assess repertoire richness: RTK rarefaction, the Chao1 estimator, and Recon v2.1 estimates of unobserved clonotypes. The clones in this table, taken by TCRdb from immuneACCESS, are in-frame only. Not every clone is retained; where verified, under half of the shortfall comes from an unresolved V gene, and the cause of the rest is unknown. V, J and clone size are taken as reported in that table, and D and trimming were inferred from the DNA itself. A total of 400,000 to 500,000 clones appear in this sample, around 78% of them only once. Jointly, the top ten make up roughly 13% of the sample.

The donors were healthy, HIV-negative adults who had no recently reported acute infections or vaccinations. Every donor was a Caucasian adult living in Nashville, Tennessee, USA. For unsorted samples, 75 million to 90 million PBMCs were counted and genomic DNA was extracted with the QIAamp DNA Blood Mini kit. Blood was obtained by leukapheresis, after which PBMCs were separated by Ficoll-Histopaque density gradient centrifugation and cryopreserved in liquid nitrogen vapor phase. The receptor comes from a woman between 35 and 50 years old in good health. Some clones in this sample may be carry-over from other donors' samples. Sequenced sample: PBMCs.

The nucleotide sequence reads as follows: TGCGCCAGCAGCTTGGACGCCGTGGATGAGCAGTTCTTC. It translates to CASSLDAVDEQFF. This sequence uses TRBV5-1 and TRBJ2-1, with no confident D gene call. V is reduced by 0 bases and J by 8 bases, leaving a spacing of 9 bases between them. Including cysteine and phenylalanine, the CDR3 has 13 amino acids. Here the CDR3 DNA is all that survives: 39 bases in frame from base 1. CDR1 and CDR2 were assigned from the germline V gene as SGHRS and YFSETQ. With the rest looked up from the reference TRBV5-1 and TRBJ2-1 genes rather than sequenced, the full variable domain is KAGVTQTPRYLIKTRGQQVTLSCSPISGHRSVSWYQQTPGQGLQFLFEYFSETQRNKGNFPGRFSGRQFSNSRSEMNVSTLELGDSALYLCASSLDAVDEQFFGPGTRLTVL.